This TCR beta chain derives from a study of blood T cell repertoires in COVID-19. Study-level background: The United States, Italy and Spain were the sources of the acute and convalescent COVID-19 samples. Sources were T cells, B-cell-depleted T cells, or PBMCs; the material itself was cDNA or gDNA.

V was clipped by 7 bases and J by 1 base, with 8 bases between them. Germline loops: CDR1 SGHTA, CDR2 FQGNSA. The CDR3 covers 12 residues. Original methodology: Amplified reference gene primers provided the basis for estimating nucleated cell counts. Clones were read by immunoSEQ multiplex PCR, and TCRdb kept only the in-frame ones, dropping some. V and J calls and clone size follow that table, whereas D and trimming were derived from the DNA. The data hold some 260,000 clones, with around 90% observed a single time. The chain carries TRBV7-2 and TRBJ2-7; perhaps TRBD2 as D (5 bases). The source material was peripheral blood. The TCR sequence derives from a woman in her 40s who had recovered from COVID-19. The CDR3 here is CASTPGSYEQYF. The CDR3 DNA reads as TGTGCCAGCACCCCGGGGTCCTACGAGCAGTACTTC.